The 20 T cell receptor beta chains in this list originate from one sample, sequenced in a study of identical twins. TCRdb used MiXCR to reprocess the 5' RACE reads, holding one entry per CDR3 protein. The sample includes roughly 240,000 distinct CDR3 sequences, roughly 7% seen only once; the top ten take roughly 3.7%. These data were also reused for a study on yellow fever vaccine responses in identical twins.

Source material: memory (CD45RO+) T cells sorted from blood. These receptors all stem from a woman aged 18-30 years in good health.

This clonotype was found many times. The chain is built from TRBV6-4 and TRBJ2-1; 10 bases match TRBD1. V was pared by 3 bases and J by 6 bases, with 8 bases of the junction left unmatched. Germline values: CDR1 MRHNA, CDR2 SNTAGT. CDR3 length: 16 amino acids. CDR3 in amino acids: CASSEKGQGDINEQFF. The DNA of the CDR3 is TGTGCCAGCAGTGAGAAAGGACAGGGGGACATCAATGAGCAGTTCTTC.

This clonotype was picked up many times. An end of the junction differs from the germline gene, which may be a read error. The chain has TRBV4-1 and TRBJ1-2; TRBD1 aligns across 7 bases. Germline CDR1 is MGHRA and CDR2 is YSYEKL. The CDR3 covers 15 residues. The CDR3 sequence: CASSKDRAINYGYTF. CDR3 nucleotide sequence: TGCGCCAGCAGCAAAGACAGGGCCATTAACTATGGCTACACCTTC.

This clonotype was counted only a few times. The J gene is TRBJ2-7, the V gene TRBV11-2; perhaps TRBD2 as D (6 bases). Trimming removed 5 bases at V and 4 bases at J, with 18 bases between. CDR1 and CDR2 (germline): SGHAT, FQNNGV. The CDR3 totals 15 residues. The CDR3 reads CASSPSLDGRYEQYF. In DNA, the CDR3 is TGTGCCAGCAGCCCCTCCCTGGACGGGAGATACGAGCAGTACTTC. Full variable domain (rest looked up from reference TRBV11-2 and TRBJ2-7): EAGVAQSPRYKIIEKRQSVAFWCNPISGHATLYWYQQILGQGPKLLIQFQNNGVVDDSQLPKDRFSAERLKGVDSTLKIQPAKLEDSAVYLCASSPSLDGRYEQYFGPGTRLTVT.

This clonotype was detected only a few times. This chain connects TRBV7-3 to TRBJ2-5; D may be TRBD1 (6 bases). The CDR3 consists of 14 residues. The V gene lost 1 base and the J gene lost 5 bases, with 11 bases spanning the gap. Germline V gene data show CDR1 as SGHTA and CDR2 as FQGTGA. The CDR3 bases are TGTGCCAGCAGCTTAATGGGGGCCGGGGAGACCCAGTACTTC. As protein: CASSLMGAGETQYF. The full variable domain, in which reference TRBV7-3 and TRBJ2-5 provide the parts outside the CDR3, is GAGVSQTPSNKVTEKGKYVELRCDPISGHTALYWYRQSLGQGPEFLIYFQGTGAADDSGLPNDRFFAVRPEGSVSTLKIQRTERGDSAVYLCASSLMGAGETQYFGPGTRLLVL.

This clonotype was recorded at least ten times. The chain recombines TRBV5-1 with TRBJ1-5, with D perhaps TRBD1 (6 bases). From germline, CDR1 is SGHRS and CDR2 YFSETQ. V was trimmed by 1 base and J by 5 bases, leaving 13 bases between them. The CDR3 sequence is 15 residues long. The CDR3 DNA sequence: TGCGCCAGCAGCTTGCTGGGGGGCGGAGATCAGCCCCAGCATTTT. It specifies CASSLLGGGDQPQHF.

The rearrangement joins TRBV28 to TRBJ2-2; 9 bases line up with TRBD1. This CDR3 has 17 residues. Trimming removed 3 bases from V and 5 bases from J; junction bases left unmatched: 10. CDR1 and CDR2 (germline): MDHEN, SYDVKM. Written as DNA, the CDR3 is TGTGCCAGCAGTTTCCGCCTACAGGGGGCAGGAACCGGGGAGCTGTTTTTT. Its protein product is CASSFRLQGAGTGELFF. Full variable domain (remainder filled in from reference TRBV28 and TRBJ2-2): DVKVTQSSRYLVKRTGEKVFLECVQDMDHENMFWYRQDPGLGLRLIYFSYDVKMKEKGDIPEGYSVSREKKERFSLILESASTNQTSMYLCASSFRLQGAGTGELFFGEGSRLTVL.

This rearrangement joins TRBV10-3 to TRBJ1-1; unclear D gene. Germline V gives CDR1 ENHRY, CDR2 SYGVKD. This CDR3 has 15 amino acids. Between the trimmed V and J ends, which lost 8 bases and 3 bases, there was a span of 19 bases. The CDR3 DNA is TGTGCCATCTCATCAGTTCTGGGATTGGACACTGAAGCTTTCTTT. Encoded protein: CAISSVLGLDTEAFF.

This rearrangement joins TRBV5-4 to TRBJ2-1; 7 positions match TRBD2. Germline values: CDR1 SGHNT, CDR2 YYREEE (reference sequence). With 1 base clipped from V and 4 bases from J, the junction kept 2 bases outside the gene matches. CDR3 size: 14 residues. The CDR3 DNA reads as TGTGCCAGCAGCTTGTCGGGGGGTTACAATGAGCAGTTCTTC. Encoded protein: CASSLSGGYNEQFF. Supplemented by reference TRBV5-4 and TRBJ2-1, the full variable domain reads ETGVTQSPTHLIKTRGQQVTLRCSSQSGHNTVSWYQQALGQGPQFIFQYYREEENGRGNFPPRFSGLQFPNYSSELNVNALELDDSALYLCASSLSGGYNEQFFGPGTRLTVL.

This clonotype was detected ten times or more. This chain uses TRBV15 with TRBJ2-7; D is undetermined. Trimming left V 0 bases short and J 4 bases short, with 7 bases between. Germline V CDR1 and CDR2: LNHNV, YYDKDF (reference sequence). The CDR3 loop spans 13 amino acids. CDR3 residues: CATSRDRQYEQYV. DNA of the CDR3: TGTGCCACCAGCAGAGATCGGCAGTACGAGCAGTACGTC.

This clonotype occurred a few times. The chain has TRBV28 and TRBJ2-7; 8 nucleotides match TRBD2. Trimming removed 5 bases from V and 5 bases from J; junction bases left unmatched: 8. Per the germline V gene, CDR1 is MDHEN and CDR2 is SYDVKM. This CDR3 is built from 14 residues. Here the CDR3 DNA reads TGTGCCAGCAGTGCTGCGGGGGGCGTCCACGAGCAGTACGTC. Translation: CASSAAGGVHEQYV.

This clonotype was counted between two and nine times. The chain joins TRBV9 to TRBJ1-2, with TRBD1 as a possible D gene (6 bases). Trimming left V 2 bases short and J 2 bases short, with 13 bases between. This CDR3 is built from 15 residues. Germline-derived CDR1 and CDR2 are SGDLS and YYNGEE. The DNA of the CDR3 is TGTGCCAGCAGCGTCCGAGGGGGAGCGAACTATGGCTACACCTTC. It codes for CASSVRGGANYGYTF. The whole variable domain, remainder taken from reference TRBV9 and TRBJ1-2, is DSGVTQTPKHLITATGQRVTLRCSPRSGDLSVYWYQQSLDQGLQFLIQYYNGEERAKGNILERFSAQQFPDLHSELNLSSLELGDSALYFCASSVRGGANYGYTFGSGTRLTVV.

The chain recombines TRBV12-3 or TRBV12-4 with TRBJ2-7, with 9 positions matching TRBD1. CDR3 length: 14 residues. Trimming removed 6 bases from V and 1 base from J; junction bases left unmatched: 4. The CDR3: CASSTTGGSYEQYF. DNA of the CDR3: TGTGCCAGCAGCACGACAGGGGGATCCTACGAGCAGTACTTC.

At least ten counts were recorded for this clonotype. V is TRBV3-1 and J is TRBJ2-3; D is uncertain. From germline, CDR1 is LGHDT and CDR2 YNNKEL (reference sequence). The CDR3 runs 15 residues. V lost 5 bases, J lost 3 bases, and 15 bases lay in between. The chain's CDR3 is CASSVGSSLTDTQYF. The CDR3 nucleotides are TGTGCCAGCAGCGTAGGGTCTTCTCTTACAGATACGCAGTATTTT.

J is TRBJ2-7 and V is TRBV11-1, with 11 bases identical to TRBD2. CDR3 size: 18 residues. V shed 5 bases and J 2 bases; nucleotides not matched to a gene: 14. The germline V gene has CDR1 SGHAT and CDR2 FQDESV (reference sequence). The CDR3 DNA is TGTGCCAGCAGCCCTCTAACGAGACTAGCGGGACGGACCTACGAGCAGTACTTC. This encodes CASSPLTRLAGRTYEQYF.

This clonotype was detected only a few times. V gene TRBV24-1 combines with J gene TRBJ2-5, with TRBD1 identical over 9 bases. V shed 3 bases, J shed 5 bases, and the junction held 9 bases outside the gene matches. The CDR3 extends over 16 amino acids. The germline V gene encodes CDR1 KGHDR and CDR2 SFDVKD. The CDR3 loop reads CATSDPGQGFRETQYF. The CDR3 coding sequence is TGTGCCACCAGTGATCCGGGACAGGGCTTCAGGGAGACCCAGTACTTC.

The chain joins TRBV20-1 to TRBJ2-2; D is possibly TRBD1 or TRBD2 (5 bases each). V was clipped by 1 base and J by 3 bases, with 6 bases between them. Germline CDR1 DFQATT, CDR2 SNEGSKA (reference sequence). The CDR3 length is 13 residues. CDR3 sequence reads: CSARGGHTGELFF. As DNA, the CDR3 is TGCAGTGCTAGAGGGGGACACACCGGGGAGCTGTTTTTT.

In its sample, this clonotype was seen many times. The chain links TRBV29-1 to TRBJ2-5; D ambiguous. This CDR3 region has 11 residues. V was trimmed by 3 bases and J by 5 bases, leaving 7 bases between them. CDR1 is SQVTM and CDR2 is ANQGSEA in the germline V gene. The CDR3 region is CSVDGRETQYF. DNA of the CDR3: TGCAGCGTTGATGGGCGGGAGACCCAGTACTTC.

This clonotype showed up just a few times. This chain joins TRBV2 and TRBJ2-7; D ambiguous. Germline CDR1 and CDR2: SNHLY and FYNNEI. This CDR3 has 13 residues. V shed 4 bases and J shed 1 base, with 8 bases lying between them. The CDR3, as DNA: TGTGCCAGCAGTGGATATCAGTCCTACGAGCAGTACTTC. It codes for CASSGYQSYEQYF.

This clonotype was detected many times. The V and J genes are TRBV5-6 and TRBJ2-5; no clear D gene. The length of the CDR3 is 11 residues. The ends were cut back, 5 bases at V and 5 bases at J, with 7 bases in the middle. Germline CDR1 SGHDT, CDR2 YYEEEE. In DNA form, the CDR3 reads TGTGCCAGCAGTTTAAGGGAGACCCAGTACTTC. This sequence encodes CASSLRETQYF.

This clonotype was counted between two and nine times. The CDR3 spells CASTDRGMDTQYF. Written as DNA, the CDR3 is TGCGCCAGCACCGACAGGGGGATGGATACGCAGTATTTT. The chain combines TRBV5-1 with TRBJ2-3; 9 bases line up with TRBD1. Germline V gene lookup returns CDR1 SGHRS and CDR2 YFSETQ. The CDR3 has 13 residues. The ends lost 6 bases at V and 6 bases at J; junction bases unmatched: 5.